This T cell receptor beta chain was captured in a study of T cell responses to AZD1222 COVID-19 vaccine. Study-wide background: Pooled together were second doses at about 4 or about 12 weeks.

The study's findings and limits: Donors were chiefly white British, with a greater number of females, and clonal diversity was perhaps underestimated. The study reported that nearly half of spike-specific TCRs target unmutated variant regions. Spike-specific TCR repertoires showed rising breadth and depth after two AZD1222 doses.

In the case of this clone: Antigen specificity is unknown.

The table came from immunoSEQ multiplex PCR; TCRdb's copy has only in-frame clones and leaves some out. The repertoire consists of 25,000 to 35,000 clones, with over 90% occurring once and the leading ten covering 8% to 9%. The junction had 5 bases not matched to a gene; V was cut back by 5 bases and J by 4 bases. CDR3 length: 15 residues. In germline, CDR1 is MNHEY, CDR2 SVGAGI. This TCR came from an adult in good health. The chain links TRBV6-5 to TRBJ2-6; 7 bases align to TRBD1. Here the sequenced sample was peripheral blood, taken on day 0 of AZD1222 vaccination. The CDR3 region is CASSQTGEGANVLTF. DNA for the CDR3: TGTGCCAGCAGTCAAACAGGGGAGGGGGCCAACGTCCTGACTTTC.